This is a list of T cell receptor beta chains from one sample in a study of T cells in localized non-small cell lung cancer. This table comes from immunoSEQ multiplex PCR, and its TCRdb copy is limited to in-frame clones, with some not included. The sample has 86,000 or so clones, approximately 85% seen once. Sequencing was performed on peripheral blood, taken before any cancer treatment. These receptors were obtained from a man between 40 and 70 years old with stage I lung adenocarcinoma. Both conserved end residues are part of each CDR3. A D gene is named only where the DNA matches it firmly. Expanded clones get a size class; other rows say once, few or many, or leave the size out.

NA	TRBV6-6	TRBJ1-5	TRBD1	TGTGCCAGCAGTTACTCAGAAGGGGGCGGCGGTACACCCCAGCATTTT	CASSYSEGGGGTPQHF
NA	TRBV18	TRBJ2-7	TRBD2	TGTGCCAGCTCACCTACTAGCGGGGGTTTCAACGAGCAGTACTTC	CASSPTSGGFNEQYF
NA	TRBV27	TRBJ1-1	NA	TGTGCCAGCAGCCCACTACCCAGGTTGGTGAACACTGAAGCTTTCTTT	CASSPLPRLVNTEAFF
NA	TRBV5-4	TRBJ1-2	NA	TGTGCCAGCAGCTTATCTTCTTTAACGAGCTATGGCTACACCTTC	CASSLSSLTSYGYTF
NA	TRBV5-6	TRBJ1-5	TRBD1	TGTGCCAGCAGCGCCCAGGGCGGGACAGGCAATCAGCCCCAGCATTTT	CASSAQGGTGNQPQHF
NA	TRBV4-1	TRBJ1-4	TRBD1	TGCGCCAGCAGCCAAGCTGGACAGGGAAGGGGAGAAAAACTGTTTTTT	CASSQAGQGRGEKLFF
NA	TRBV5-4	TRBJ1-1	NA	TGTGCCAGCAGCTTGGAAGGGGAAGCTTTCTTT	CASSLEGEAFF
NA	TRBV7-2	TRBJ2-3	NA	TGTGCCAGCAGCTTAACGATGAACACAGATACGCAGTATTTT	CASSLTMNTDTQYF
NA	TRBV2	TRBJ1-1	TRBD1	TGTGCCAGCATTAGCCAGGGGGCGAACACTGAAGCTTTCTTT	CASISQGANTEAFF
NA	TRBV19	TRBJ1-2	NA	TGTGCCAGTAGTATAATGGGTGACTATGGCTACACCTTC	CASSIMGDYGYTF
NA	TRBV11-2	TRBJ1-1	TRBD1	TGTGCCAGCAGCTCCGAGGGGGCGCACGGTGAAGCTTTCTTT	CASSSEGAHGEAFF
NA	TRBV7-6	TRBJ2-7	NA	TGTGCCAGCAGCCAAGAGTCAGGAGGGTCCTACGAGCAGTACTTC	CASSQESGGSYEQYF
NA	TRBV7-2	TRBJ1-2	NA	TGTGCCAGCAGCTTTCAAGTACTGGGGTATGGCTACACCTTC	CASSFQVLGYGYTF
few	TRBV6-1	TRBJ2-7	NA	TGTGCCAGCAGACCCGGCTTGTACGAGCAGTACTTC	CASRPGLYEQYF
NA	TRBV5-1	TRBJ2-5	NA	TGCGCCAGCACTCATACAGACGGTGAAGAGACCCAGTACTTC	CASTHTDGEETQYF
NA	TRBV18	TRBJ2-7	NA	TGTGCCAGCTCACCACCGTCGACGGGAAGGTACGAGCAGTACTTC	CASSPPSTGRYEQYF
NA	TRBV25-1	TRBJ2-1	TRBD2	TGTGCCAGCAGTGATCTACCGGGGGGTACCTACAATGAGCAGTTCTTC	CASSDLPGGTYNEQFF
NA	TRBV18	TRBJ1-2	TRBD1	TGTGCCAGCTCACCTGGACAGGGGGCTAACTATGGCTACACCTTC	CASSPGQGANYGYTF
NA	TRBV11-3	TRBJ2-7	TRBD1	TGTGCCACCGCCGAAGGACAGGGGACCTACGAGCAGTACTTC	CATAEGQGTYEQYF